This T cell receptor beta chain was recorded in a study of blood T cell repertoires in COVID-19. Study overall: COVID-19 samples, acute and convalescent, were from the United States, Italy and Spain. PBMCs, B-cell-depleted T cells, or T cells were the source of the cDNA or gDNA that made up the material.

As handled by the study authors: From reference gene primer amplification, estimates of nucleated cell counts were derived. Data came from immunoSEQ multiplex PCR; TCRdb stores just in-frame clones and leaves some out. V and J calls plus clone size are reproduced from that table; the DNA served to infer D and trimming. The repertoire consists of tens of thousands of clones, with approximately 86% occurring once and the leading ten covering roughly a sixth. The CDR3 loop spans 19 amino acids. The germline CDR1 and CDR2 sequences are SGHTA and FQGTGA. The V segment lost 1 base and the J segment 8 bases; nucleotides outside the gene matches: 17.

This sequence was found in a woman older than 75 with acute or convalescent COVID-19. The gene calls are TRBV7-3 and TRBJ2-3, with 11 bases aligning to TRBD2. The sample was peripheral blood. The CDR3 sequence: CASSLKGASGGPPEGTQYF. Here the CDR3 DNA reads TGTGCCAGCAGCTTAAAAGGTGCTAGCGGGGGGCCCCCTGAAGGTACGCAGTATTTT.